This TCR beta chain came from a study of T cells in Graves' hyperthyroidism and ophthalmopathy. Points from the study as a whole: Separation of ophthalmopathy from stable hyperthyroidism was achieved by a 13 V-J model.

This CDR3 region has 15 residues. The V and J ends lost 2 bases and 4 bases respectively, with 14 bases between them. From germline, CDR1 is MNHEY and CDR2 SVGAGI. Diagnosing involved the use of clinical symptoms, serum thyroxine and TRAb, thyroid ultrasound and orbital computed tomography. This clonotype was found a few times. Its antigen is currently unknown. Using RNA transcripts as the source, TCR beta CDR3 regions were amplified. Using the HTBI primer set, a first-round RT-PCR was run on the TCR CDR3. TCRdb analysed the multiplex PCR reads with MiXCR anew, one entry per CDR3 protein. The data contain approximately 570,000 distinct CDR3 sequences, 15% to 20% of them singletons.

The receptor comes from a man aged 40-55 years with Graves' ophthalmopathy. The sequenced sample consisted of blood. The chain employs TRBV6-5 and TRBJ1-2; D is perhaps TRBD1 (5 bases). This chain's CDR3 is CASSYLGDGIYGYTF. The CDR3 DNA follows: TGTGCCAGCAGTTACCTAGGGGACGGTATCTATGGCTACACCTTC.